The sequence of this T cell receptor beta chain was determined in a study of early T cells in non-severe SARS-CoV-2 infection (dated by TCRdb to 2020 to 2022). At the level of the whole study: Because TCR sequencing was done on bulk RNA from unsorted whole blood, the alpha and beta chains could not be paired.

To note about this clonotype: There is no known antigen for this receptor. Here the CDR3 omits its conserved ending phenylalanine or tryptophan, so a read error is the likely source.

Library generation was performed with 5' RACE. The reads were generated on a NextSeq 500. The TCR library protocol attached unique molecular identifiers to individual cDNA molecules to correct for sequencing error and PCR bias. Sequencing covered both TCR alpha and beta chains, and within each sample the abundances of alpha and beta sequences were tightly co-correlated. In the authors' own workflow: Decombinator V4 was used to annotate the V gene, J gene and CDR3 of the TCR sequences. TCRs were defined as expanded if a significant change between any two time points was detected under a Poisson model with p below 0.0001. TCR abundances were normalised to the total number of TCRs sequenced in each sample and reported as counts per million. TRAV1-2 paired with TRAJ12, TRAJ20 or TRAJ33 defined MAIT TCRs, while TRAV10 paired with TRAJ18 defined iNKT TCRs. VDJdb, accessed 1 November 2021, was searched for CMV, EBV and SARS-CoV-2 annotated TCRs, excluding TCRs annotated for multiple antigens. TCRdb passed the public sequencing reads through fastp at Q25 and MiXCR, retaining productive beta sequences. Rows are unified per CDR3 protein, each entry keeping the most common DNA and genes. TCRdb's processing, not the study's, gives the V and J calls here. For this sample the table gives about 83,000 distinct CDR3 sequences, of which 9% to 15% were detected only once. The leading ten clones occupy about 7% of the sample.

Paper-wide results and their limitations: VDJdb matching was skewed toward anti-spike CD8 responses, so virus-specific expansions were likely underestimated and private and CD4 specificities were missed.

The CDR3 numbers 16 amino acids, ends counted. Only the CDR3 DNA stays, 48 bases, in frame from base 1. CDR1 and CDR2 were assigned from the germline V gene as MGHRA and YSYEKL. This was a case-control study nested in a cohort of healthcare workers in London, UK, who had nasopharyngeal swab PCR tests and blood samples taken every week. Healthcare workers were enrolled in the week of the UK lockdown, from 23 to 31 March 2020, and were followed every week for up to 16 weeks. Recombination connected TRBV4-1 to TRBJ1-1; a confident D gene designation cannot be given. The sample taken for sequencing was whole blood. The clonotype was recovered from an adult who was a healthcare worker with PCR-confirmed SARS-CoV-2 infection or an uninfected control (not recorded which). The CDR3 reads as follows: CASSPGVGRSNTGAFS. The DNA reads TGCGCCAGCAGCCCGGGTGTAGGGCGCTCGAACACTGGAGCTTTCTCT.